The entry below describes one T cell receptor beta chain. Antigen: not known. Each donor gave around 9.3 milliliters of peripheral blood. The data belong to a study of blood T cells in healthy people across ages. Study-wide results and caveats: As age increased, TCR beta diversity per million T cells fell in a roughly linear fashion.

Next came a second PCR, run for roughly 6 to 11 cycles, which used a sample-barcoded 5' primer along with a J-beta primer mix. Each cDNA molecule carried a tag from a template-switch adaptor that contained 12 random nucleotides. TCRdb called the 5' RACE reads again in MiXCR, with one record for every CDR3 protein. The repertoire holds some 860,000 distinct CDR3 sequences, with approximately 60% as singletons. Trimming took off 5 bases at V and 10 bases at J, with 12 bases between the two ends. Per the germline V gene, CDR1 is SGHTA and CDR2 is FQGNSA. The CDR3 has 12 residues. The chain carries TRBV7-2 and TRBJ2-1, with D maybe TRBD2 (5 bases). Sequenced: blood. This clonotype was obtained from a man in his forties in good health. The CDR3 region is CASSATRLEQFF. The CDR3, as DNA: TGTGCCAGCAGCGCAACTAGACTGGAGCAGTTCTTC.